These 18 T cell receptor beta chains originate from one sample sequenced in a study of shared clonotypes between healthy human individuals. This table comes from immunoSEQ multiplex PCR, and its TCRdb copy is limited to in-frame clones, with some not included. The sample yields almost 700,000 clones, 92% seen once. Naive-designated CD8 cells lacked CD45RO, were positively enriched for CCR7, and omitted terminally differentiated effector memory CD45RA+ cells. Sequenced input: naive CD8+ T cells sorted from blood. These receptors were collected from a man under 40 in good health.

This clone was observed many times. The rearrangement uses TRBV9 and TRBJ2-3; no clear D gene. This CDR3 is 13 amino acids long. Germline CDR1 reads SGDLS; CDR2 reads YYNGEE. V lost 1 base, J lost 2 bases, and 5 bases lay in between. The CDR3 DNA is TGTGCCAGCAGCGTATACGACACAGATACGCAGTATTTT. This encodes CASSVYDTDTQYF.

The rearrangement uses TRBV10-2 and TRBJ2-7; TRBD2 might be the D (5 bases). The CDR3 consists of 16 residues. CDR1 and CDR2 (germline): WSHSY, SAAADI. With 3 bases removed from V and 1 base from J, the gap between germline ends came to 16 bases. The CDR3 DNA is TGCGCCAGCAGTGAAGGCATCGGGGTCAGATCCTACGAGCAGTACTTC. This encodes CASSEGIGVRSYEQYF.

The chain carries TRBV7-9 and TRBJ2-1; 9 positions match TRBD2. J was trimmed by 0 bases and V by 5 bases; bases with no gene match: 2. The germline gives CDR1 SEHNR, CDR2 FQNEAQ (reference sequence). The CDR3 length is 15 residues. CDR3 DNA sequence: TGTGCCAGCAGCCCGGGACTAGCCTCCTACAATGAGCAGTTCTTC. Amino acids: CASSPGLASYNEQFF.

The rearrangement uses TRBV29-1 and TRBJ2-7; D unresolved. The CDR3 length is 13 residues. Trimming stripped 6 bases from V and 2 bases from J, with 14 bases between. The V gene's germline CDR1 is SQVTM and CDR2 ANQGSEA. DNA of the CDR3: TGCAGCGTGGCCCCCGGGCTCCCCTACGAGCAGTACTTC. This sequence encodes CSVAPGLPYEQYF.

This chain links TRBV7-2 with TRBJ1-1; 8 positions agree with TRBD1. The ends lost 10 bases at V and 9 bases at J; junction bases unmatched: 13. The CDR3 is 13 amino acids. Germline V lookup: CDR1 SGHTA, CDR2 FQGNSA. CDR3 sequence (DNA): TGTGCCAACGCATTAGCAGGGGGCGCTCAAGCTTTCTTT. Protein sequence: CANALAGGAQAFF.

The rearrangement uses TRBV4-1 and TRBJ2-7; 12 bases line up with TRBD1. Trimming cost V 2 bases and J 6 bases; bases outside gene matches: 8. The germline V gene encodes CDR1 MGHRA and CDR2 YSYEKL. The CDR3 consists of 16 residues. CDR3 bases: TGCGCCAGCAGCCAACTACCTGGGACAGGGGGCCTCGAGCAGTACTTC. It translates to CASSQLPGTGGLEQYF.

Here the CDR3 reads CASSLFVGAVGKNIQYF. As DNA, the CDR3 is TGTGCCAGCAGTTTATTCGTGGGGGCTGTGGGCAAAAACATTCAGTACTTC. The chain recombines TRBV27 with TRBJ2-4; maybe TRBD1 (6 bases). The CDR3 sequence is 17 residues long. Trimming removed 1 base at V and 3 bases at J, with 16 bases between. Germline assignment: CDR1 MNHEY and CDR2 SMNVEV (reference sequence).

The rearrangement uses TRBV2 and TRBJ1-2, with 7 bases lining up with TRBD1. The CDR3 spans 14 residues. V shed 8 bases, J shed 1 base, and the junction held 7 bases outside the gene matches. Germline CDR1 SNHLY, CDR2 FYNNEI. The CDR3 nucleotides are TGTGCCAGCCGGGACAGCAACTTTAACTATGGCTACACCTTC. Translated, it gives CASRDSNFNYGYTF.

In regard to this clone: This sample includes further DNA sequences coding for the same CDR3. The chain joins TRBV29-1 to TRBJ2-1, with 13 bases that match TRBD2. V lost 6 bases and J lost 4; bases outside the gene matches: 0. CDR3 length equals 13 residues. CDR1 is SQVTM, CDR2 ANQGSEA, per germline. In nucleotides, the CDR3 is TGCAGCGTACTAGCGGGAGGGTACAATGAGCAGTTCTTC. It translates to CSVLAGGYNEQFF.

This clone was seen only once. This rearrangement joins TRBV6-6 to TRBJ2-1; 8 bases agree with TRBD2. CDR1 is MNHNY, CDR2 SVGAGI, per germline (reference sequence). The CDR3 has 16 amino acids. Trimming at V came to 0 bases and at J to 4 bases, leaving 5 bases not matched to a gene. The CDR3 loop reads CASSYSLLAEYNEQFF. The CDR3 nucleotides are TGTGCCAGCAGTTACTCGCTACTAGCGGAGTACAATGAGCAGTTCTTC.

The CDR3 sequence is CASSTIAPPEQYF. The CDR3 DNA reads as TGTGCCAGCAGTACGATTGCACCCCCCGAGCAGTACTTC. The V gene is TRBV6-6, the J gene TRBJ2-7; no clear D gene. Germline CDR1 MNHNY, CDR2 SVGAGI (reference sequence). The CDR3 covers 13 residues. Trimming pared 5 bases from V and 6 bases from J, leaving 14 bases between.

The CDR3 loop reads CASSLSRQGEHTGELFF. In DNA form, the CDR3 reads TGCGCCAGCAGCTTGAGTCGTCAGGGGGAGCACACCGGGGAGCTGTTTTTT. The rearrangement joins TRBV5-1 to TRBJ2-2; TRBD1 matches at 7 bases. The V gene's germline CDR1 is SGHRS and CDR2 YFSETQ. J gave up 3 bases and V 1 base, and 9 bases lay outside the gene matches. The CDR3 consists of 17 residues. The full variable domain, its missing parts supplied by reference TRBV5-1 and TRBJ2-2, is KAGVTQTPRYLIKTRGQQVTLSCSPISGHRSVSWYQQTPGQGLQFLFEYFSETQRNKGNFPGRFSGRQFSNSRSEMNVSTLELGDSALYLCASSLSRQGEHTGELFFGEGSRLTVL.

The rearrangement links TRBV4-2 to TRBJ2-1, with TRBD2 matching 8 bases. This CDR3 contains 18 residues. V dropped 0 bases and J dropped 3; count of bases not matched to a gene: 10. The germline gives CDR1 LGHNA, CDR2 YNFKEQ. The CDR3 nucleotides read TGTGCCAGCAGCCAAGATCCCTCACTAGCGGCGATCTACAATGAGCAGTTCTTC. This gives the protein CASSQDPSLAAIYNEQFF.

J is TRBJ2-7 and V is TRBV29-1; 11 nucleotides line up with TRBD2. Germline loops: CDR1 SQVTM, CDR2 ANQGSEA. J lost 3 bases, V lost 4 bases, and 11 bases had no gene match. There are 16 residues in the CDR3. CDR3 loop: CSVVTSGSSPSYEQYF. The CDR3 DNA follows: TGCAGCGTTGTAACTAGCGGGAGTTCCCCTAGCTACGAGCAGTACTTC.

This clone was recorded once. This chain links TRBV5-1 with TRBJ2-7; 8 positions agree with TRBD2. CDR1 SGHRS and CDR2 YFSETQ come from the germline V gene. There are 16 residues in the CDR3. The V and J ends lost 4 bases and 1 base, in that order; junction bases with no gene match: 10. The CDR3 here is CASSHLTSVGSYEQYF. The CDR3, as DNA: TGCGCCAGCAGCCACCTGACTAGCGTTGGATCCTACGAGCAGTACTTC.

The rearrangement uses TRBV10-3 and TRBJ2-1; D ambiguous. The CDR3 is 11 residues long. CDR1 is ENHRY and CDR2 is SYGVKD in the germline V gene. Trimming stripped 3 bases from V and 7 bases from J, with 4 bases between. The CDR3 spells CAISDPNEQFF. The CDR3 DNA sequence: TGTGCCATCAGTGACCCAAATGAGCAGTTCTTC.

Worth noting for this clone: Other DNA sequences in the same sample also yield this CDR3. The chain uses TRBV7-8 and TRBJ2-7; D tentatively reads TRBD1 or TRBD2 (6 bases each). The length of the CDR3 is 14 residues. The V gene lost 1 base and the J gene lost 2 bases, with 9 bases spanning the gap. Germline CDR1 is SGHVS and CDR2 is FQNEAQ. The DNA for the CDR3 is TGTGCCAGCAGCTTAGTGGGGGGCACCTACGAGCAGTACTTC. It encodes CASSLVGGTYEQYF.

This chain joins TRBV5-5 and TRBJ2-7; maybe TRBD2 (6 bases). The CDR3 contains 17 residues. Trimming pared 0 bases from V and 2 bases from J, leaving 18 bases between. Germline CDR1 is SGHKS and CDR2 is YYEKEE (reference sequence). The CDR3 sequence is CASSLGGFAGQTYEQYF. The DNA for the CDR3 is TGTGCCAGCAGCTTGGGGGGATTTGCGGGGCAAACCTACGAGCAGTACTTC.